What follows is one TCR beta chain and its context. The antigen is not known. TCRdb's copy holds only in-frame clones and misses some; the assay was immunoSEQ multiplex PCR. Among 140,000 to 150,000 clones listed, about 90% were seen once. These data originate in a study of T cell responses to AZD1222 COVID-19 vaccine. Study outcomes and limitations: Vaccine-associated CD4 TCRs ranged over spike, dominating at 160-218 and 743-854. In a largely white British group with more females than males, clonal diversity was possibly underestimated. Increased Spike-specific TCR breadth and depth were observed after two AZD1222 doses. Just five to seven AZD1222 recipients tested seropositive at baseline.

The junction had 6 bases not matched to a gene; V was cut back by 6 bases and J by 9 bases. The CDR3 contains 13 residues. Per germline, CDR1 KGHDR and CDR2 SFDVKD. The receptor was isolated from an adult who received the MenACWY meningococcal vaccine as a control. The specimen comprised peripheral blood, sampled 28 days after the second dose of the MenACWY control vaccine. The chain employs TRBV24-1 and TRBJ2-1; 8 bases are shared with TRBD2. The CDR3 DNA sequence: TGTGCCACCAGTCGGGAGGGCTTTGGTGAGCAGTTCTTC. Encoded protein: CATSREGFGEQFF.